This TCR beta chain was retrieved from a study of CD39 and CD103 CD8 tumor-infiltrating T cells. DNA input per subset was 10,000 to 100,000 sorted cells. Measured with immunoSEQ multiplex PCR; TCRdb has only the in-frame clones, and not every one. The sample shows several hundred clones, 55% to 80% of them seen only once. Negative selection enriched T cells; tumor-infiltrating lymphocyte samples also used EpCAM beads. DN, SP and DP CD8 TIL subsets came from CD39/CD103 sorting of CD3+CD4-CD8+CD45RA- cells. The study's findings and limits: Blood and uninvolved lymph node rarely held DP TIL clonotypes.

Points on this clone: What it binds is not known.

The V and J ends lost 3 bases and 2 bases, in that order; junction bases with no gene match: 0. Germline values: CDR1 MNHNS, CDR2 SASEGT. The CDR3 spans 15 residues. The source is a human donor with head and neck squamous cell carcinoma. Specimen: CD39+ CD103+ CD8+ T cells sorted from the tumor. As for subset: CD103+CD39+ double-positive CD45RA- CD8 T cells. The chain recombines TRBV6-1 with TRBJ2-5; TRBD2 aligns across 13 bases. CDR3 in amino acids: CASSETSGGQETQYF. As DNA, the CDR3 is TGTGCCAGCAGTGAGACTAGCGGGGGGCAAGAGACCCAGTACTTC.